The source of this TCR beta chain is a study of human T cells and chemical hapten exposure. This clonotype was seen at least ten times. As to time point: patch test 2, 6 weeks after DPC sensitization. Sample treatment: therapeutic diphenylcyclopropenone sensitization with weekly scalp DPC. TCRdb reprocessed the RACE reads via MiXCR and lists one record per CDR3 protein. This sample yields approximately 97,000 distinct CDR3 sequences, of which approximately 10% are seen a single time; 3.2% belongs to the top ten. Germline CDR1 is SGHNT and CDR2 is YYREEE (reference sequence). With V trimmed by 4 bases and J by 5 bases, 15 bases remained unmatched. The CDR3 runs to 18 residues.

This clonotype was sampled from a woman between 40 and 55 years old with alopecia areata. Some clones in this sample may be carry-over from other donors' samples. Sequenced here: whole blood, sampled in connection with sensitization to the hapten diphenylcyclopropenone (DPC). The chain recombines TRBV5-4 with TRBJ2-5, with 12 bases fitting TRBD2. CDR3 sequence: CASSGLALAGGRVETQYF. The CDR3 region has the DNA TGTGCCAGCAGCGGCCTCGCCCTAGCGGGGGGGCGGGTTGAGACCCAGTACTTC.